This entry lists 15 T cell receptor beta chains sequenced from one sample in a study of glioma-infiltrating T cells. Using RNA template, CDR3s of TCR alpha and beta were amplified with iRepertoire arm-PCR. TCRdb fed the multiplex PCR reads into MiXCR, producing one record per CDR3 protein. The sample lists 170,000 or so distinct CDR3 sequences; under 55% were seen once. Sequenced: glioma tissue, nonneoplastic brain tissue, or PBMCs (not recorded which). Every receptor here comes from a human donor with low-grade glioma or glioblastoma, undergoing nonglioma brain surgery, or in good health (not recorded which).

The genes are TRBV20-1 and TRBJ2-3, with 14 bases that match TRBD2. The ends lost 1 base at V and 7 bases at J; junction bases unmatched: 7. Germline V gene lookup returns CDR1 DFQATT and CDR2 SNEGSKA (reference sequence). The CDR3 spans 16 residues. The CDR3 DNA reads as TGCAGTGCTAGAGCGGGACTAGCGGGAGTTAGTCATACGCAGTATTTT. This sequence encodes CSARAGLAGVSHTQYF.

Of note for this clonotype: Just one base apart from a much larger clone, this may be a read error. The rearrangement uses TRBV2 and TRBJ1-2; no reliable D call. CDR3 length: 13 amino acids. CDR1 and CDR2 (germline): SNHLY, FYNNEI. The CDR3 DNA sequence: TGTGCCAGAAGTGAAAGACCCGACTGGGGCTACACCTTC. Protein: CARSERPDWGYTF. Filled out from reference TRBV2 and TRBJ1-2, the complete variable domain reads EPEVTQTPSHQVTQMGQEVILRCVPISNHLYFYWYRQILGQKVEFLVSFYNNEISEKSEIFDDQFSVERPDGSNFTLKIRSTKLEDSAMYFCARSERPDWGYTFGSGTRLTVV.

This sequence joins TRBV4-1 and TRBJ1-5; no reliable D call. The germline V gene has CDR1 MGHRA and CDR2 YSYEKL. The CDR3 extends over 14 amino acids. V gave up 1 base and J gave up 7 bases, with 11 bases separating them. CDR3 sequence reads: CASSQGAEGQPQHF. CDR3 DNA sequence: TGCGCCAGCAGCCAAGGGGCAGAGGGCCAGCCCCAGCATTTT.

Many counts were recorded for this clonotype. This sequence joins TRBV28 and TRBJ2-5; the D gene is possibly TRBD1 (6 bases). CDR3 length: 13 amino acids. V dropped 6 bases and J dropped 1 base, with 9 bases sitting between them. Germline lookup yields CDR1 MDHEN and CDR2 SYDVKM. In DNA, the CDR3 is TGTGCCAGCAGACAGGGTCGCCAAGAGACCCAGTACTTC. Protein: CASRQGRQETQYF. The whole variable domain, remainder taken from reference TRBV28 and TRBJ2-5, is DVKVTQSSRYLVKRTGEKVFLECVQDMDHENMFWYRQDPGLGLRLIYFSYDVKMKEKGDIPEGYSVSREKKERFSLILESASTNQTSMYLCASRQGRQETQYFGPGTRLLVL.

Details on this clonotype: Just one base apart from a much larger clone, this may be a read error. The chain has TRBV20-1 and TRBJ2-5; TRBD2 aligns across 7 bases. Germline CDR1 reads DFQATT; CDR2 reads SNEGSKA (reference sequence). The CDR3 totals 15 residues. V lost 6 bases and J lost 7; bases outside the gene matches: 17. For the CDR3, the DNA is TGCAGTGCGAGTCCGAGCGGGACCCTTGGGGTGACCCAGTACTTC. Its translation is CSASPSGTLGVTQYF.

This clonotype was found many times. The gene calls are TRBV28 and TRBJ1-2; a weak D match, TRBD1 (6 bases). V lost 7 bases and J 3 bases, leaving 12 bases between the germline ends. The CDR3 runs 13 residues. CDR1 and CDR2 (germline): MDHEN, SYDVKM. The CDR3: CASTEGGDYGYTF. The CDR3 DNA sequence: TGTGCCAGCACAGAAGGGGGGGACTATGGCTACACCTTC.

The sample holds many counts of this clonotype. The chain links TRBV27 to TRBJ2-4; D tentatively fits TRBD1 or TRBD2 (5 bases each). The CDR3 extends over 13 amino acids. Trimming removed 5 bases from V and 4 bases from J, with 9 bases in between. The germline gives CDR1 MNHEY, CDR2 SMNVEV (reference sequence). CDR3 coding DNA: TGTGCCAGCAGTGGGACCGGAAAAAACATTCAGTACTTC. Encoded protein: CASSGTGKNIQYF.

The chain carries TRBV14 and TRBJ2-3; D is unclear. Germline V gene data show CDR1 as SGHDN and CDR2 as FVKESK. The CDR3 totals 16 residues. The V end was cut by 5 bases, the J end by 3 bases, with 18 bases between. In DNA, the CDR3 is TGTGCCAGCAGCAAATGGCTGGACCTTAAGACAGATACGCAGTATTTT. Translation gives CASSKWLDLKTDTQYF.

Details on this clonotype: A much larger clone lies one base from this, so it may be a read error. J is TRBJ2-1 and V is TRBV3-1, with D tentatively TRBD2 (5 bases). The CDR3 is 15 residues long. The germline V and J ends were trimmed by 4 bases and 9 bases, with 19 bases remaining between them. Germline V gene lookup returns CDR1 LGHDT and CDR2 YNNKEL (reference sequence). CDR3 in DNA: TGTGCCAGCAGCCCCGTAGAGGGAGAGGTTATTGAGCAGTTCTTC. Amino acid sequence: CASSPVEGEVIEQFF.

About this clonotype: A much larger clone lies a single base off, so this may be a read error. The chain carries TRBV10-2 and TRBJ2-3, with D unresolved. Germline CDR1 WSHSY, CDR2 SAAADI. The CDR3 has 13 amino acids. The CDR3 is CASIEATKDTQYF. The CDR3 DNA is TGCGCCAGCATTGAGGCAACCAAAGATACGCAGTATTTT.

The rearrangement uses TRBV7-2 and TRBJ2-7, with D perhaps matching TRBD2 (6 bases). This CDR3 is 15 amino acids long. Between the trimmed V and J ends, which lost 1 base and 4 bases, there was a span of 14 bases. Germline CDR1 reads SGHTA; CDR2 reads FQGNSA. The CDR3 spells CASSLELGLLYEQYF. Here the CDR3 DNA reads TGTGCCAGCAGCTTAGAACTTGGACTACTATACGAGCAGTACTTC.

This clonotype showed up many times. This sequence joins TRBV20-1 and TRBJ1-1; no firm D call. This CDR3 is 14 amino acids long. V was shortened by 0 bases and J by 5 bases, with 13 bases between the two germline ends. CDR1 and CDR2 (germline): DFQATT, SNEGSKA (reference sequence). The CDR3 loop is CSARDDAVRTEAFF. DNA for the CDR3: TGCAGTGCTAGAGACGATGCGGTTCGAACTGAAGCTTTCTTT.

This chain uses TRBV10-3 with TRBJ2-7, with a tentative D call TRBD1 (5 bases). The CDR3 contains 14 residues. Germline V gene lookup returns CDR1 ENHRY and CDR2 SYGVKD. The V end was cut by 3 bases, the J end by 2 bases, with 11 bases between. Written as DNA, the CDR3 is TGTGCCATCAGTGATTCAGGGATAACCTACGAGCAGTACTTC. Translation gives CAISDSGITYEQYF.

This clonotype was seen ten or more times. CDR3 protein: CASSRIGQGVGGNTEAFF. CDR3 bases: TGTGCCAGTAGTCGAATCGGACAGGGGGTAGGAGGGAACACTGAAGCTTTCTTT. The chain employs TRBV19 and TRBJ1-1; TRBD1 aligns across 10 bases. The germline V gene has CDR1 LNHDA and CDR2 SQIVND (reference sequence). V dropped 5 bases and J dropped 1; count of bases not matched to a gene: 13. CDR3 size: 18 residues.

Ten or more counts support this clonotype. The V and J genes are TRBV20-1 and TRBJ2-3; TRBD1 might be the D (6 bases). The ends were cut back, 6 bases at V and 2 bases at J, with 12 bases in the middle. CDR3 size: 13 residues. Germline V gene data show CDR1 as DFQATT and CDR2 as SNEGSKA (reference sequence). This CDR3 is CSAPGTYTDTQYF. The CDR3 bases are TGCAGTGCCCCCGGGACATACACAGATACGCAGTATTTT.